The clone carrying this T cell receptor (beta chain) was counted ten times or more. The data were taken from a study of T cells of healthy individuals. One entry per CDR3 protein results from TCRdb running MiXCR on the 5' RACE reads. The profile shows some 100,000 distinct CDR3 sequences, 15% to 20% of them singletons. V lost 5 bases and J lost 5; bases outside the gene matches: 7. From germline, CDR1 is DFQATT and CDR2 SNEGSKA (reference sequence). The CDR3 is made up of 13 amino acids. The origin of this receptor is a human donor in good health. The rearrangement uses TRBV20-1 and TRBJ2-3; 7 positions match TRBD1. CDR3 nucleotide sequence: TGCAGTGCTCGGGGACAGTCTAGAGATACGCAGTATTTT. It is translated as CSARGQSRDTQYF.